This T cell receptor (beta chain) was recovered during a study of T-cell memory formation after mild COVID-19. Across the whole study: Largely, TCR clusters stayed within a single donor.

The CDR3 extends over 13 amino acids. The V and J ends lost 6 bases and 1 base respectively, with 9 bases between them. Germline V CDR1 and CDR2: SNHLY, FYNNEI. TCRdb redid the calling of the 5' RACE reads with MiXCR, one entry per CDR3 protein. Seen here are some 120,000 distinct CDR3 sequences, approximately 5.9% observed once, and the top ten hold about 2.2%. This TCR was recovered from an adult woman who had mild COVID-19 (a few samples of this study predate the infection). Cell type and time point are not known. V is TRBV2 and J is TRBJ1-1; no clear D. The sample consisted of PBMCs or a T cell subset sorted from them (not recorded which). The DNA for the CDR3 is TGTGCCAGCAGATATTACAGGAACACTGAAGCTTTCTTT. Translated: CASRYYRNTEAFF.